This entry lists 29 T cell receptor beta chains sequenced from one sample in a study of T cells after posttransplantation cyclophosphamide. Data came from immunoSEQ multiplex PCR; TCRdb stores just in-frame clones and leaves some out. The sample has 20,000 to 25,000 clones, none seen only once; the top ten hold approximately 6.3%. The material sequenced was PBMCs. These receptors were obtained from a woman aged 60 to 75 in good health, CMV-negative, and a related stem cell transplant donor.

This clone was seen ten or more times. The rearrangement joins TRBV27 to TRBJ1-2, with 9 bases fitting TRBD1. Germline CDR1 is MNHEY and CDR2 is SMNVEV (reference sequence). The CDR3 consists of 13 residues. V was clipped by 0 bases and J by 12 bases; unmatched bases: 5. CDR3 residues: CASSLSGQGRNTF. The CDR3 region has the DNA TGTGCCAGCAGTTTATCGGGACAGGGTCGAAACACCTTC.

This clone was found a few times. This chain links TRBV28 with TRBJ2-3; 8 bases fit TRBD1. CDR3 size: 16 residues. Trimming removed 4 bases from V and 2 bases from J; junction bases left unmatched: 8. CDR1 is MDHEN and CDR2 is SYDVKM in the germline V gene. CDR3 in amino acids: CASSSGGLLTTDTQYF. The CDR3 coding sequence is TGTGCCAGCAGTTCAGGGGGCTTACTGACCACAGATACGCAGTATTTT.

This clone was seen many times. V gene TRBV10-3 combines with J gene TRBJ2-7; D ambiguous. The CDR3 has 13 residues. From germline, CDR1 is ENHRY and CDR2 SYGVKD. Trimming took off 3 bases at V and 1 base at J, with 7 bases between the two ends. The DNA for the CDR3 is TGTGCCATCAGTGACCCCCTTTCCTACGAGCAGTACTTC. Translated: CAISDPLSYEQYF.

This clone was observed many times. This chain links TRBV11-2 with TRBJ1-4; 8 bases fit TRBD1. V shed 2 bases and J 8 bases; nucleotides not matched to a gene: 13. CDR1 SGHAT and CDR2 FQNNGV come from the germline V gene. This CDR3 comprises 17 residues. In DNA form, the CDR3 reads TGTGCCAGCAGCTTAATTTTGACAGGGGCTAGTTACGAAAAACTGTTTTTT. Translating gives CASSLILTGASYEKLFF.

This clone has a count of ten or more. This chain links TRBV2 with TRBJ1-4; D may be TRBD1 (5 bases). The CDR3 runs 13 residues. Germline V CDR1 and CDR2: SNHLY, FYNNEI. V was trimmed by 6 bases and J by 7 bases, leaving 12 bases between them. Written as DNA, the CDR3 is TGTGCCAGCAGGTCGGGCAGGGCTGAAAAACTGTTTTTT. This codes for CASRSGRAEKLFF. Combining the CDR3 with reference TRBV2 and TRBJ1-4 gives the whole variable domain EPEVTQTPSHQVTQMGQEVILRCVPISNHLYFYWYRQILGQKVEFLVSFYNNEISEKSEIFDDQFSVERPDGSNFTLKIRSTKLEDSAMYFCASRSGRAEKLFFGSGTQLSVL.

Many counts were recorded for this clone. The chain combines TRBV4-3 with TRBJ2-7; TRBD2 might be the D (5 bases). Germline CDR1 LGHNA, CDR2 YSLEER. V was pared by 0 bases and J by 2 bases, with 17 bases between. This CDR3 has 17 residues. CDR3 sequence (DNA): TGCGCCAGCAGCCAAGATCTATCCCGCGGGTCCCCCTACGAGCAGTACTTC. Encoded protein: CASSQDLSRGSPYEQYF.

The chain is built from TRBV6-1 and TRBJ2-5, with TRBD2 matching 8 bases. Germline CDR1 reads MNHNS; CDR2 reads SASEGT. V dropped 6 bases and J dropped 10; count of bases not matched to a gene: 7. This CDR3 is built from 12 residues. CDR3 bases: TGTGCCAGCAGCGACGGGGGGGGTGACCAGTACTTC. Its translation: CASSDGGGDQYF.

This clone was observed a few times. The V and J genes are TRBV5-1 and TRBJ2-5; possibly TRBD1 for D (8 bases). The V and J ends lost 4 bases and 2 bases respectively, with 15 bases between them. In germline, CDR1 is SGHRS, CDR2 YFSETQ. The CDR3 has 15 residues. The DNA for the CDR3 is TGCGCCAGCAGCCCAGGACAGGGAGGGCAAGAGACCCAGTACTTC. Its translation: CASSPGQGGQETQYF.

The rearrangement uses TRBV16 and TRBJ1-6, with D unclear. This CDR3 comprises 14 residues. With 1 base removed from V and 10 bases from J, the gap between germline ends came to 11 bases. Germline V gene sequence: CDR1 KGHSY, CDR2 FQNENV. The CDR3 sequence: CASSQFPWRSPLHF. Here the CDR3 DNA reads TGTGCCAGCAGCCAATTCCCCTGGCGGTCACCCCTCCACTTT.

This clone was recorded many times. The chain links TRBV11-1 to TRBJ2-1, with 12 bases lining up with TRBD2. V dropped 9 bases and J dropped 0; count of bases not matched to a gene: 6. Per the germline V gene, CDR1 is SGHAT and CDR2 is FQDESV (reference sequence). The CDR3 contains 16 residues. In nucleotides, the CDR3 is TGTGCCAGTACACTAGCGGGGGGCCTCTCCTACAATGAGCAGTTCTTC. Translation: CASTLAGGLSYNEQFF.

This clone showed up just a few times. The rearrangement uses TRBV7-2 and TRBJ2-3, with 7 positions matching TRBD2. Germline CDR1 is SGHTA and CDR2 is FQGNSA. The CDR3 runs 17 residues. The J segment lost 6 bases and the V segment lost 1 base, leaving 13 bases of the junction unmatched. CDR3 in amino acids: CASSLGLVGGTGDTQYF. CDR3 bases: TGTGCCAGCAGCTTAGGTCTCGTGGGAGGGACCGGGGATACGCAGTATTTT.

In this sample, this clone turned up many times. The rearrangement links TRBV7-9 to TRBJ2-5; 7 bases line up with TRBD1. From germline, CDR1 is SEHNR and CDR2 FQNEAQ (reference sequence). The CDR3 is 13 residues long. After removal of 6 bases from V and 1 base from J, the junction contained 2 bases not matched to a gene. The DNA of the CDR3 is TGTGCCAGCAGTGGGACAGCCCAAGAGACCCAGTACTTC. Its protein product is CASSGTAQETQYF.

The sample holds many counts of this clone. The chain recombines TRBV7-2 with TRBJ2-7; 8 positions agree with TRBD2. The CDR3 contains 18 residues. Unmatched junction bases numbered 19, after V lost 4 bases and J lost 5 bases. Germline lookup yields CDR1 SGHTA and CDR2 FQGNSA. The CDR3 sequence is CASSSYPAGSGSSHEQYF. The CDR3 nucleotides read TGTGCCAGCAGCTCTTATCCGGCGGGGAGCGGGAGTTCCCACGAGCAGTACTTC.

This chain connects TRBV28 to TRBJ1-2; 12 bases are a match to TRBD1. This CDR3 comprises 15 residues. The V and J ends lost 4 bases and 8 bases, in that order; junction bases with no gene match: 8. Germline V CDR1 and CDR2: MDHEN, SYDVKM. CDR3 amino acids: CASSWGQGALKGYTF. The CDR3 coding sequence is TGTGCCAGCAGTTGGGGACAGGGGGCGCTCAAAGGCTACACCTTC.

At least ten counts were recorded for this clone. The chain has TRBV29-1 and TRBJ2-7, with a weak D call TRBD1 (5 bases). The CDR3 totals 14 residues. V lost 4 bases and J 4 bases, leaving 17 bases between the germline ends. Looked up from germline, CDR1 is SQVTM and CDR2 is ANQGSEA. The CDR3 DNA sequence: TGCAGCGTTGTCCCCAAGGGGTTTAATTACGAGCAGTACTTC. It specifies CSVVPKGFNYEQYF.

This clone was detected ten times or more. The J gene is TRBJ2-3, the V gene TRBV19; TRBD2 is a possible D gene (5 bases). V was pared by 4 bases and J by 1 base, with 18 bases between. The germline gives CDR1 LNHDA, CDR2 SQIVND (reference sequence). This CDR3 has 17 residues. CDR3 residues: CASSTEGFGAGTDTQYF. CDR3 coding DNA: TGTGCCAGTAGTACCGAGGGTTTTGGCGCCGGCACAGATACGCAGTATTTT.

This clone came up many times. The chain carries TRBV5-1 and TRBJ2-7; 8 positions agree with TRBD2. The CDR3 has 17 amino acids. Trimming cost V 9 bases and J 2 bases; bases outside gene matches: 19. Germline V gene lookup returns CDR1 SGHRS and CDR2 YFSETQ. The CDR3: CATARGTGGARTYEQYF. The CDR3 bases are TGCGCCACCGCCCGGGGGACGGGGGGGGCCCGGACCTACGAGCAGTACTTC.

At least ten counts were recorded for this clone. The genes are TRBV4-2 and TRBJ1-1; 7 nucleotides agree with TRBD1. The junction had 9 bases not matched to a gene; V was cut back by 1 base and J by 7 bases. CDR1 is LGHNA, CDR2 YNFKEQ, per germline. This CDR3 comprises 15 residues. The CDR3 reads CASSQVGQIYYEAFF. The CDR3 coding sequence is TGTGCCAGCAGCCAAGTGGGACAGATCTACTATGAAGCTTTCTTT.

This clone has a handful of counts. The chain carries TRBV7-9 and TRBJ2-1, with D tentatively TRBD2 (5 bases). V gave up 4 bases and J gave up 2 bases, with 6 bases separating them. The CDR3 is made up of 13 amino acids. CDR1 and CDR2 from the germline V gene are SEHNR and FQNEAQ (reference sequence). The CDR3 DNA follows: TGTGCCAGCAGCTCCGGGGCCTACAATGAGCAGTTCTTC. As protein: CASSSGAYNEQFF.

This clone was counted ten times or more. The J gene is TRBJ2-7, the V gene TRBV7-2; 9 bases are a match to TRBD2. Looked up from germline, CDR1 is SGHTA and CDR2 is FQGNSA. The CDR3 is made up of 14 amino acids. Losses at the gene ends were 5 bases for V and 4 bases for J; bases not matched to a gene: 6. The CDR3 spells CASSHTSGRYEQYF. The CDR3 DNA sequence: TGTGCCAGCAGCCACACTAGCGGGCGTTACGAGCAGTACTTC.

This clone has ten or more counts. The CDR3 nucleotides are TGCGCCAGCAGCATTGAGGGGGTGGAAAAACTGTTTTTT. The encoded protein is CASSIEGVEKLFF. The chain employs TRBV5-1 and TRBJ1-4; TRBD1 is a possible D gene (6 bases). This CDR3 region has 13 residues. V was pared by 4 bases and J by 8 bases, with 12 bases between. Germline CDR1 and CDR2: SGHRS and YFSETQ.

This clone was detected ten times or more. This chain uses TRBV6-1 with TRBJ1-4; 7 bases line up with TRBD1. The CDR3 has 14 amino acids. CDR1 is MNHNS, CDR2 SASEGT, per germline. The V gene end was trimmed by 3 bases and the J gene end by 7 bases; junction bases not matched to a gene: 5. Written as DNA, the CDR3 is TGTGCCAGCAGTGACAGGAGACAGGGTGAAAAACTGTTTTTT. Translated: CASSDRRQGEKLFF.

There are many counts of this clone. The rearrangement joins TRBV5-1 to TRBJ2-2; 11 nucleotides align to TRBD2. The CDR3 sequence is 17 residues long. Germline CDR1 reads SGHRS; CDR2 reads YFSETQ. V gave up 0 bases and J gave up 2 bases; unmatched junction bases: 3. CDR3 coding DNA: TGCGCCAGCAGCTTGGAACTAGCGGGAGCCAACACCGGGGAGCTGTTTTTT. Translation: CASSLELAGANTGELFF.

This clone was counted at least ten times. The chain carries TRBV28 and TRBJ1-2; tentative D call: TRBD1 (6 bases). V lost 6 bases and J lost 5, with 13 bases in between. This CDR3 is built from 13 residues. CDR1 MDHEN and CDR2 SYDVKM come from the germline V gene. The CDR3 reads CASRTPTGYGYTF. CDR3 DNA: TGTGCCAGCAGGACACCTACAGGGTATGGCTACACCTTC.

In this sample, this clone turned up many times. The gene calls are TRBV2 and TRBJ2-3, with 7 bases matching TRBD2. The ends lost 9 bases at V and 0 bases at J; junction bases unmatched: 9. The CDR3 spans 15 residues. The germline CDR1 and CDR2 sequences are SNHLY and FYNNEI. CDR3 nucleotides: TGTGCCAGTCGTTGGGGTAGCGGGAGCACAGATACGCAGTATTTT. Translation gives CASRWGSGSTDTQYF.

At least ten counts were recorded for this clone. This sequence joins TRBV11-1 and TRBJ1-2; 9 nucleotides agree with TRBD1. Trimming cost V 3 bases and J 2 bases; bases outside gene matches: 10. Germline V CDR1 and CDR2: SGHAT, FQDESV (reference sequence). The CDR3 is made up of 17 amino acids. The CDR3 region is CASSLSRDRDPNYGYTF. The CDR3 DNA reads TGTGCCAGCAGCTTGTCCCGGGACAGGGACCCAAACTATGGCTACACCTTC.

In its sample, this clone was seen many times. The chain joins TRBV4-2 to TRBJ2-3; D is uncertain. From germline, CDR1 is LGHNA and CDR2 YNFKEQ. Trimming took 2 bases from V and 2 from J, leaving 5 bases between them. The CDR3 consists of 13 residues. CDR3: CASSQRLTDTQYF. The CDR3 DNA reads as TGTGCCAGCAGCCAACGACTCACAGATACGCAGTATTTT.

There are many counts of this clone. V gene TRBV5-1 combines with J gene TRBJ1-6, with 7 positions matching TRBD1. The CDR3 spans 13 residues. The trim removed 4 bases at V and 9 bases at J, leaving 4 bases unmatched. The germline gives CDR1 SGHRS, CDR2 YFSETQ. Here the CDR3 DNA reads TGCGCCAGCAGCGTTGACAGGGCTTCACCCCTCCACTTT. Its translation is CASSVDRASPLHF. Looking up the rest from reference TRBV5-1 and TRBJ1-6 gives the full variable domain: KAGVTQTPRYLIKTRGQQVTLSCSPISGHRSVSWYQQTPGQGLQFLFEYFSETQRNKGNFPGRFSGRQFSNSRSEMNVSTLELGDSALYLCASSVDRASPLHFGNGTRLTVT.

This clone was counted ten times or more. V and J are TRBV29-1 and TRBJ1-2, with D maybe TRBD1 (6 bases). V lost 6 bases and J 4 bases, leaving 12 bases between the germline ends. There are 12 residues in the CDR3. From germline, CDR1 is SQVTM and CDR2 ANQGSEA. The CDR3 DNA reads TGCAGCGTAGCCGGGACAATCTATGGCTACACCTTC. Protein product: CSVAGTIYGYTF.